Each of the 19 T cell receptor beta chains below was sequenced from the same sample in a study of T-cell reconstitution after alpha-beta-depleted transplantation in children (dated by TCRdb to about 2016). The library was produced with PCR. The sample was run on an Illumina HiSeq 2500. TCR library preparation used molecular barcoding, with unique molecular identifiers applied to normalize quantification of the TCRbeta repertoire. Clones were called with MiXCR by TCRdb after fastp trimmed the public reads at Q25, and only in-frame beta chains were retained. For every CDR3 protein sequence, its rows merge into one entry that carries the most common genes and DNA. This sample gives around 400,000 distinct CDR3 sequences in total; approximately 11% of them show up just once. About 5% of the sample goes to the ten largest clones. The sequencing here drew on PBMCs from the stem cell graft donor, taken from the stem cell graft. These receptors were taken from a human donor who donated a stem cell graft to a child with acute myeloid leukemia.

This clonotype was observed at least ten times. The V gene is TRBV6-4, the J gene TRBJ2-1, with a weak D call TRBD2 (6 bases). Trimming took off 0 bases at V and 8 bases at J, with 17 bases between the two ends. Germline values: CDR1 MRHNA, CDR2 SNTAGT. CDR3 length equals 16 residues. CDR3 DNA: TGTGCCAGCAGTGACTCGGACTATGGGGGTATTCATGAGCAGTTCTTC. This translates into CASSDSDYGGIHEQFF.

This sequence joins TRBV7-3 and TRBJ2-5; D not resolved. The germline gives CDR1 SGHTA, CDR2 FQGTGA. V lost 8 bases and J lost 2, with 24 bases in between. The CDR3 is 17 residues long. CDR3 sequence: CASPPLRRPGPQETQYF. The CDR3 nucleotides are TGTGCCAGCCCCCCCCTCCGCCGACCCGGCCCACAAGAGACCCAGTACTTC.

The table lists this clonotype with a few counts. The chain uses TRBV5-1 and TRBJ2-3; 7 bases align to TRBD2. The CDR3 sequence is 16 residues long. Per germline, CDR1 SGHRS and CDR2 YFSETQ. The V and J ends lost 1 base and 1 base, in that order; junction bases with no gene match: 6. CDR3 coding DNA: TGCGCCAGCAGCTTGACTATAAGCGGGGGCACAGATACGCAGTATTTT. Its protein is CASSLTISGGTDTQYF.

This clonotype was found a few times. The genes are TRBV20-1 and TRBJ2-5, with 9 bases aligning to TRBD2. CDR3 length equals 17 residues. Germline V CDR1 and CDR2: DFQATT, SNEGSKA (reference sequence). Trimming removed 6 bases from V and 7 bases from J; junction bases left unmatched: 21. The CDR3 reads CSALPPTSGLPHVTQYF. The CDR3 nucleotides are TGCAGTGCCCTTCCCCCGACTAGCGGCCTACCCCATGTGACCCAGTACTTC.

Only a few counts were recorded for this clonotype. This chain connects TRBV20-1 to TRBJ1-1; D may be TRBD1 (5 bases). The CDR3 is 11 residues long. Germline V gene lookup returns CDR1 DFQATT and CDR2 SNEGSKA (reference sequence). The V end lost 0 bases, the J end lost 8 bases, and 7 bases lay between the germline ends. CDR3 DNA sequence: TGCAGTGCTAGAGATGACAGAGAAGCTTTCTTT. Encoded protein: CSARDDREAFF.

The V and J genes are TRBV6-5 and TRBJ2-3; 7 positions match TRBD1. The CDR3 loop spans 17 amino acids. V trimming: 0 bases; J trimming: 2 bases; junction bases outside the gene matches: 8. CDR1 MNHEY and CDR2 SVGAGI come from the germline V gene. The CDR3 DNA reads TGTGCCAGCAGTTACTCGGCAGGGGGTTCTCTCACAGATACGCAGTATTTT. This codes for CASSYSAGGSLTDTQYF.

This clonotype was found many times. The junction departs from the called germline gene at one end, perhaps through a read error. J is TRBJ1-4 and V is TRBV20-1; no definite D call. Germline V lookup: CDR1 DFQATT, CDR2 SNEGSKA (reference sequence). The CDR3 length is 13 residues. The CDR3 loop is CSAGDGTNEKLFF. The CDR3 nucleotides read TGCAGTGCTGGAGACGGAACTAATGAAAAACTGTTTTTT.

This chain uses TRBV29-1 with TRBJ2-2; 9 nucleotides align to TRBD2. The trim removed 6 bases at V and 4 bases at J, leaving 3 bases unmatched. CDR3 length: 13 residues. Germline-derived CDR1 and CDR2 are SQVTM and ANQGSEA. CDR3: CSVRAGGTGELFF. The DNA for the CDR3 is TGCAGCGTCCGAGCGGGGGGCACCGGGGAGCTGTTTTTT.

J is TRBJ2-3 and V is TRBV12-3 or TRBV12-4; 8 nucleotides agree with TRBD1. The CDR3 is made up of 15 amino acids. Trimming at V came to 3 bases and at J to 2 bases, leaving 4 bases not matched to a gene. The CDR3 DNA sequence: TGTGCCAGCAGTTTTGGGACAGGTGACACAGATACGCAGTATTTT. Amino acids: CASSFGTGDTDTQYF.

The chain has TRBV27 and TRBJ2-3; 10 bases are shared with TRBD2. The V and J ends lost 4 bases and 6 bases, in that order; junction bases with no gene match: 7. Germline loops: CDR1 MNHEY, CDR2 SMNVEV (reference sequence). This CDR3 is built from 15 residues. CDR3 residues: CASSSAGGPRDTQYF. Written as DNA, the CDR3 is TGTGCCAGCAGTTCAGCGGGAGGGCCCAGGGATACGCAGTATTTT.

This clonotype occurred a few times. This sequence joins TRBV20-1 and TRBJ1-2, with D tentatively TRBD1 (5 bases). This CDR3 is 14 amino acids long. V dropped 2 bases and J dropped 6 bases, with 16 bases sitting between them. CDR1 and CDR2 (germline): DFQATT, SNEGSKA (reference sequence). In DNA, the CDR3 is TGCAGTGCTAGATTACCCGGGGCCCTCGATGGCTACACCTTC. Its protein is CSARLPGALDGYTF.

A few counts support this clonotype. The genes are TRBV7-2 and TRBJ1-4; TRBD1 is a possible D gene (6 bases). This CDR3 contains 17 residues. Germline values: CDR1 SGHTA, CDR2 FQGNSA. The germline V and J ends were trimmed by 1 base and 5 bases, with 17 bases remaining between them. The CDR3 protein is CASSLGTGWQGNEKLFF. CDR3 sequence (DNA): TGTGCCAGCAGCTTAGGTACCGGGTGGCAGGGGAATGAAAAACTGTTTTTT.

This clonotype was detected a few times. The chain has TRBV12-5 and TRBJ1-4; tentatively, D is TRBD1 (6 bases). Germline V gene data show CDR1 as LGHNT and CDR2 as FRNRAP. The CDR3 runs 15 residues. Trimming stripped 1 base from V and 0 bases from J, with 6 bases between. CDR3: CASGLGTATNEKLFF. The DNA of the CDR3 is TGTGCTAGTGGTTTGGGGACAGCAACTAATGAAAAACTGTTTTTT.

The V and J genes are TRBV20-1 and TRBJ2-3, with TRBD2 identical over 11 bases. The CDR3 loop spans 18 amino acids. The germline gives CDR1 DFQATT, CDR2 SNEGSKA (reference sequence). V lost 0 bases, J lost 2 bases, and 10 bases stayed unmatched. The CDR3 protein is CSARDPTSGSWATDTQYF. In DNA form, the CDR3 reads TGCAGTGCTAGAGACCCCACTAGCGGGAGTTGGGCCACAGATACGCAGTATTTT.

There are a few counts of this clonotype. The V and J genes are TRBV20-1 and TRBJ2-2, with 10 bases fitting TRBD2. Per the germline V gene, CDR1 is DFQATT and CDR2 is SNEGSKA (reference sequence). This CDR3 region has 18 residues. With 1 base clipped from V and 2 bases from J, the junction kept 10 bases outside the gene matches. The CDR3 sequence: CSARGVLAGATNTGELFF. Written as DNA, the CDR3 is TGCAGTGCTAGAGGTGTCCTAGCGGGAGCCACAAACACCGGGGAGCTGTTTTTT.

This chain connects TRBV10-3 to TRBJ2-3; tentatively, D is TRBD2 (5 bases). V was shortened by 5 bases and J by 1 base, with 13 bases between the two germline ends. This CDR3 is 15 amino acids long. Germline CDR1 and CDR2: ENHRY and SYGVKD. Written as DNA, the CDR3 is TGTGCCATCAGTTCCTCGGACTCCCGCACAGATACGCAGTATTTT. As protein: CAISSSDSRTDTQYF.

About this clonotype: At one end, the junction sequence differs from germline, possibly due to a read error. This rearrangement joins TRBV3-1 to TRBJ2-1, with 10 bases matching TRBD2. Germline V gene lookup returns CDR1 LGHDT and CDR2 YNNKEL (reference sequence). This CDR3 has 17 residues. CDR3 in amino acids: CATSQEAGTSAGGEQFF. The CDR3 nucleotides are TGTGCCACCAGCCAAGAGGCTGGGACTAGCGCTGGCGGTGAGCAGTTCTTC.

This clonotype was picked up a small number of times. The chain carries TRBV6-7 and TRBJ2-5; D may be TRBD2 (5 bases). TRBV6-7 is an ORF, and what it does is uncertain. Trimming pared 4 bases from V and 7 bases from J, leaving 13 bases between. The CDR3 extends over 13 amino acids. The DNA of the CDR3 is TGTGCCAGCAGTTGCTCGGGAATCTGGACCCAGTACTTC. Its protein is CASSCSGIWTQYF.

In its sample, this clonotype was seen a few times. This chain connects TRBV7-2 to TRBJ1-5; D remains ambiguous. CDR1 SGHTA and CDR2 FQGNSA come from the germline V gene. The CDR3 loop spans 15 amino acids. V lost 3 bases to trimming and J lost 0 bases, with 9 bases between them. The CDR3 nucleotides are TGTGCCAGCAGCTTGGTGAGCAATAGCAATCAGCCCCAGCATTTT. Protein product: CASSLVSNSNQPQHF.